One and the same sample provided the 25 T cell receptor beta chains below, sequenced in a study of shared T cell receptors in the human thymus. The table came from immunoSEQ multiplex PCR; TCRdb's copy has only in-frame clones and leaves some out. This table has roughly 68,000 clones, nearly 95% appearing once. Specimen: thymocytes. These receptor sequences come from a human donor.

CDR3: CASSLGRHLNTEAFF. CDR3 coding DNA: TGTGCCAGCAGCTTAGGTAGGCACCTGAACACTGAAGCTTTCTTT. The rearrangement joins TRBV7-2 to TRBJ1-1; D is uncertain. The CDR3 contains 15 residues. V lost 1 base and J lost 0, with 9 bases in between. In germline, CDR1 is SGHTA, CDR2 FQGNSA.

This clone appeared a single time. This CDR3 is CASSRIPGGLRDYGYTF. The CDR3 bases are TGTGCCAGCTCACGTATCCCCGGAGGACTAAGGGACTATGGCTACACCTTC. The V and J genes are TRBV18 and TRBJ1-2; D is unclear. The germline V gene encodes CDR1 KGHSH and CDR2 LQKENI. CDR3 length: 17 residues. V was cut by 4 bases and J by 3 bases, with 21 bases left in between.

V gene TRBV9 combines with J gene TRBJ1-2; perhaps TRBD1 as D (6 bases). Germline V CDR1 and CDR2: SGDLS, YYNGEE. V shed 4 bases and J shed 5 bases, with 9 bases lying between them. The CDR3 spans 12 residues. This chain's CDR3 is CASSPGQYGYTF. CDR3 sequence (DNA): TGTGCCAGCAGCCCCGGACAGTATGGCTACACCTTC.

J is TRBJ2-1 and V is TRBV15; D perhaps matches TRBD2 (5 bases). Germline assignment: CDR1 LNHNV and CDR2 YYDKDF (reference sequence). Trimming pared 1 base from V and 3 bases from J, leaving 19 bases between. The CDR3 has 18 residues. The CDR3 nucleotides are TGTGCCACCAGCAGAGTAAGGAACGGGGTAGACAACTACAATGAGCAGTTCTTC. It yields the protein CATSRVRNGVDNYNEQFF.

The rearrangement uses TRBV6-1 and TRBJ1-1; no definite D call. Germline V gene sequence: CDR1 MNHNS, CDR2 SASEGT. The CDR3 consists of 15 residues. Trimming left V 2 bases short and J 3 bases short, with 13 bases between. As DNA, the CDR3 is TGTGCCAGCAGTGAAAGGCCTTCTGGGGACACTGAAGCTTTCTTT. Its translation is CASSERPSGDTEAFF.

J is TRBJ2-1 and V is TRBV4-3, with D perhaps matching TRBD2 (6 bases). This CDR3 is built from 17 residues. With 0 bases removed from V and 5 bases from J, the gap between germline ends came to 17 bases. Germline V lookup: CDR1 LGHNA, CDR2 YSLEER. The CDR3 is CASSQENGFTSNNEQFF. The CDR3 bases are TGCGCCAGCAGCCAAGAGAATGGCTTTACTAGCAACAATGAGCAGTTCTTC.

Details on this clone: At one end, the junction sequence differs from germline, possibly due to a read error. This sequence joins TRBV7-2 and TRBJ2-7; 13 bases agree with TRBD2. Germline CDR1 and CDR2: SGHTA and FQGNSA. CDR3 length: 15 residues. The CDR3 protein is CASSVLAGGQFLGNF. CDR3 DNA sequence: TGTGCCAGCAGCGTACTAGCGGGGGGGCAATTCTTGGGGAACTTC.

CDR3 bases: TGTGCCAGCAGCTCACTCGGGCCCGGGGAGCTGTTTTTT. It yields the protein CASSSLGPGELFF. The rearrangement links TRBV7-6 to TRBJ2-2; D ambiguous. The CDR3 loop spans 13 amino acids. Germline values: CDR1 SGHVS, CDR2 FNYEAQ. The ends were cut back, 4 bases at V and 6 bases at J, with 9 bases in the middle.

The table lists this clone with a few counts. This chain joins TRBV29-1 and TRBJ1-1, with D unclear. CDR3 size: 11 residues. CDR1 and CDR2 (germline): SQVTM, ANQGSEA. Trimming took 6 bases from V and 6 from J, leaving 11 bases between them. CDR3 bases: TGCAGCGTGAGGACTTCTGCTGAAGCTTTCTTT. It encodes CSVRTSAEAFF. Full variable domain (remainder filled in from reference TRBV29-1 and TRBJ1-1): SAVISQKPSRDICQRGTSLTIQCQVDSQVTMMFWYRQQPGQSLTLIATANQGSEATYESGFVIDKFPISRPNLTFSTLTVSNMSPEDSSIYLCSVRTSAEAFFGQGTRLTVV.

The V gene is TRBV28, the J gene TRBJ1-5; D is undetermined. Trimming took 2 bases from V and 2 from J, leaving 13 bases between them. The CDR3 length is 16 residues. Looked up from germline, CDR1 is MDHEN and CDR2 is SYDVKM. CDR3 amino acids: CASSLISRVGNQPQHF. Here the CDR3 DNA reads TGTGCCAGCAGTTTAATCTCGAGGGTAGGCAATCAGCCCCAGCATTTT.

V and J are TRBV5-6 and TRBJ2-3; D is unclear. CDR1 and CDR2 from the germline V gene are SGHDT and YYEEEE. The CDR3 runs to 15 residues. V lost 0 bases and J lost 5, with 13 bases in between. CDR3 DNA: TGTGCCAGCAGCTTGGCCAGCGTTGGCAAAGATACGCAGTATTTT. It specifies CASSLASVGKDTQYF.

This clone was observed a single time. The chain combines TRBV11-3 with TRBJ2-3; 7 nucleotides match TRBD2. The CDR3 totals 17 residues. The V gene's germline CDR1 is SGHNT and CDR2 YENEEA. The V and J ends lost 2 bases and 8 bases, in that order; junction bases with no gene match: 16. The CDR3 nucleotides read TGTGCCAGCAGCTTATTGCCTAAAAGCGGGATTGGGGCTACGCAGTATTTT. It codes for CASSLLPKSGIGATQYF.

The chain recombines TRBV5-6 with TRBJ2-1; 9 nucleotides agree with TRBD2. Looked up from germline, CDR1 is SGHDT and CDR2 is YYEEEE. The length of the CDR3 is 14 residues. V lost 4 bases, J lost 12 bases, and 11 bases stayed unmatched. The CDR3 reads CASSPGLAFDGQFF. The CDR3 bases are TGTGCCAGCAGCCCGGGACTAGCTTTTGACGGGCAGTTCTTC.

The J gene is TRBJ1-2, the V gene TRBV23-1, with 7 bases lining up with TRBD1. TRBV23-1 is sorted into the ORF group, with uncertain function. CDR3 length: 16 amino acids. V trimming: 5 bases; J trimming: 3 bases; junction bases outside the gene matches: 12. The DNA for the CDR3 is TGCGCCAGCAGTATTAGGACAGGACCCCTCCACTATGGCTACACCTTC. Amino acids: CASSIRTGPLHYGYTF.

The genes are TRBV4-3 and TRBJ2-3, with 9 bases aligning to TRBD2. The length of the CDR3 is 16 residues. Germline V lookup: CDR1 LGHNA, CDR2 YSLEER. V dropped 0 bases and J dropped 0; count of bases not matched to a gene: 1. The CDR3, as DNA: TGCGCCAGCAGCCAAGAGCTAGCGGGGAGCACAGATACGCAGTATTTT. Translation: CASSQELAGSTDTQYF.

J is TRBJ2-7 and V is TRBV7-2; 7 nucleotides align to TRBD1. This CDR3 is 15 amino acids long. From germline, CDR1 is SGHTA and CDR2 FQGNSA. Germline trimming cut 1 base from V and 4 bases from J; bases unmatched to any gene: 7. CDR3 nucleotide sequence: TGTGCCAGCAGCTTAGAAGGGGGCAACCCTTACGAGCAGTACTTC. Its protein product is CASSLEGGNPYEQYF.

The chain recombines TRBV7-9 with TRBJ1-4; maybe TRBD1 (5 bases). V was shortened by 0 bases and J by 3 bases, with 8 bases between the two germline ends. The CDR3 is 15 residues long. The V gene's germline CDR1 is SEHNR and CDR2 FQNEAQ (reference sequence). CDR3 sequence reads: CASSLAEGPNEKLFF. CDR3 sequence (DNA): TGTGCCAGCAGCTTAGCCGAGGGACCTAATGAAAAACTGTTTTTT. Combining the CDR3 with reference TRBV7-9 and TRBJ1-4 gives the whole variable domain DTGVSQNPRHKITKRGQNVTFRCDPISEHNRLYWYRQTLGQGPEFLTYFQNEAQLEKSRLLSDRFSAERPKGSFSTLEIQRTEQGDSAMYLCASSLAEGPNEKLFFGSGTQLSVL.

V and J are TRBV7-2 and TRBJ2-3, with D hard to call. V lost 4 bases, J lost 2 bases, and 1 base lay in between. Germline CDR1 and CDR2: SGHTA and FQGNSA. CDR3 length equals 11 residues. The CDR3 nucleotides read TGTGCCAGCAGCTCCACAGATACGCAGTATTTT. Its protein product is CASSSTDTQYF.

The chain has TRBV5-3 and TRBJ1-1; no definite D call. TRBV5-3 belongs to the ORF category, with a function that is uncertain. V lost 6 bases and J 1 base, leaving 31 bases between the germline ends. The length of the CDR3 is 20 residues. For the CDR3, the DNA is TGTGCCAGAACCCAATGCAAACTCGACGGACCACCAGTACCGAACACTGAAGCTTTCTTT. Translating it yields CARTQCKLDGPPVPNTEAFF.

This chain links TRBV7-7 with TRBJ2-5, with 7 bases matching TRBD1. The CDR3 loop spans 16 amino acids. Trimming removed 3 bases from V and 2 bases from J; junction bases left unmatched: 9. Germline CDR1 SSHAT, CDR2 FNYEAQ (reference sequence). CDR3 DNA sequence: TGTGCCAGCAGCTTTAGGGACAGTGTGGGTCAAGAGACCCAGTACTTC. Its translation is CASSFRDSVGQETQYF.

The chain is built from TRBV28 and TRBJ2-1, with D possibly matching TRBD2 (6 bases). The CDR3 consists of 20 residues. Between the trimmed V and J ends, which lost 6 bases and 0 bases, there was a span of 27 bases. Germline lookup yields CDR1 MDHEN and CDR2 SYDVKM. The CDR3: CASRPRRGRSGGSSYNEQFF. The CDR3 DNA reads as TGTGCCAGCAGACCCCGTAGGGGACGATCCGGGGGAAGCTCCTACAATGAGCAGTTCTTC. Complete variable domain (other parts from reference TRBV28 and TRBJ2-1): DVKVTQSSRYLVKRTGEKVFLECVQDMDHENMFWYRQDPGLGLRLIYFSYDVKMKEKGDIPEGYSVSREKKERFSLILESASTNQTSMYLCASRPRRGRSGGSSYNEQFFGPGTRLTVL.

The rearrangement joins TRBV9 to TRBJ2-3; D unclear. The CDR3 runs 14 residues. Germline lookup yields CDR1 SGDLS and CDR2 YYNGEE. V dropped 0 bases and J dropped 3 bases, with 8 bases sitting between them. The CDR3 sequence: CASSVDRVTDTQYF. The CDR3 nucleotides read TGTGCCAGCAGCGTAGATCGAGTAACAGATACGCAGTATTTT.

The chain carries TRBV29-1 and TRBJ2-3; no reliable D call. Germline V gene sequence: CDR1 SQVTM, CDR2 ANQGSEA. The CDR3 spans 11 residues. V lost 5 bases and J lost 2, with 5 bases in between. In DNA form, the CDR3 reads TGCAGCGTTTATCCCACAGATACGCAGTATTTT. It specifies CSVYPTDTQYF.

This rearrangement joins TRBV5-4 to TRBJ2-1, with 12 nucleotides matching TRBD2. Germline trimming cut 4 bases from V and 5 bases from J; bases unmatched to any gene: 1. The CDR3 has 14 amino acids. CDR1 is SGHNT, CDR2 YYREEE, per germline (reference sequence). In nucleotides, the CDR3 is TGTGCCAGCAGCCTAGCGGGGGGGAACAATGAGCAGTTCTTC. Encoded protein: CASSLAGGNNEQFF.

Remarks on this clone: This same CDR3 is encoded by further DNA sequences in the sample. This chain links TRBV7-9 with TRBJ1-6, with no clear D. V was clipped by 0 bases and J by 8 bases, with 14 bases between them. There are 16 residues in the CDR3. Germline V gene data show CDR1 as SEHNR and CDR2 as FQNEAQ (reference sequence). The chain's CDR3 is CASSLAGKTDDSPLHF. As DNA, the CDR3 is TGTGCCAGCAGCTTAGCCGGAAAAACTGATGATTCACCCCTCCACTTT.